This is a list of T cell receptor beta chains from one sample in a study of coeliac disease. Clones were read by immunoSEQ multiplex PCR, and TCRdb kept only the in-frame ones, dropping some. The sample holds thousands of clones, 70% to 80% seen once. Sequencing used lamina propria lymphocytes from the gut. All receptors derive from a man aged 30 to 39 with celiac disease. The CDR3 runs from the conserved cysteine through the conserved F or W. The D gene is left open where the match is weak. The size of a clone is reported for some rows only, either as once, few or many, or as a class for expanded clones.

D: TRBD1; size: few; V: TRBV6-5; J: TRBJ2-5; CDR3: CASSYGTGEETQYF; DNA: TGTGCCAGCAGTTACGGGACAGGTGAAGAGACCCAGTACTTC
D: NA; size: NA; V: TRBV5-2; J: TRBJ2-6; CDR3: CASNRIWSTQSRANVLTF; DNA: TGTGCCAGCAACCGGATTTGGAGTACACAAAGTCGGGCCAACGTCCTGACTTTC
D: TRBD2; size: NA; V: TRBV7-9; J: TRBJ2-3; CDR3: CASSLVGGETQYF; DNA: TGTGCCAGCAGCTTAGTGGGGGGGGAGACGCAGTATTTT
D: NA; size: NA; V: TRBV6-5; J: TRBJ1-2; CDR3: CASSYSRQGLTGYTF; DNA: TGTGCCAGCAGTTACTCGCGGCAGGGTTTGACTGGCTACACCTTC
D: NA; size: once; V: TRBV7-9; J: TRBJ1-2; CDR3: CASSFQGTPYGYTF; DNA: TGTGCCAGCAGCTTTCAGGGAACCCCCTATGGCTACACCTTC
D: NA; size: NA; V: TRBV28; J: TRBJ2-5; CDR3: CASSLGQGQQETQYF; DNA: TGTGCCAGCAGTTTGGGCCAGGGTCAGCAAGAGACCCAGTACTTC
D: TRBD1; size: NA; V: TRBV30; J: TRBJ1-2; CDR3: CAWSVRDSRHTF; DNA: TGTGCCTGGAGTGTACGGGACAGCCGGCACACCTTC
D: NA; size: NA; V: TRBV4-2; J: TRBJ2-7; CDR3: CASSQDGGVYAYEQYF; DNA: TGTGCCAGCAGCCAAGATGGAGGGGTCTACGCCTACGAGCAGTACTTC
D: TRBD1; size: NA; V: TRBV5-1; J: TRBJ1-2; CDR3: CASSLNDREDAGYTF; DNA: TGCGCCAGCAGTCTCAACGACAGGGAAGATGCTGGCTACACCTTC
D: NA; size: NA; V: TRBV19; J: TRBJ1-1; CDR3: CASSTIKTVNTEAFF; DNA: TGTGCCAGTAGTACTATTAAAACGGTGAACACTGAAGCTTTCTTT
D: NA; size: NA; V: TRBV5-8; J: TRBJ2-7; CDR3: CASSPGQGPGYEQYF; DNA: TGTGCCAGCAGCCCGGGTCAGGGGCCGGGCTACGAGCAGTACTTC